This entry lists 21 T cell receptor beta chains sequenced from one sample in a study of chemoradiotherapy in HPV16-positive cancers. Clones were read by immunoSEQ multiplex PCR, and TCRdb kept only the in-frame ones, dropping some. Of 12,000 or so clones listed, around 80% are singletons. This material was obtained from a patient who underwent chemoradiotherapy. The receptors were sampled from a human donor with HPV-associated anogenital cancer.

The rearrangement links TRBV9 to TRBJ2-7; the D gene is possibly TRBD1 (5 bases). This CDR3 is built from 12 residues. V was pared by 0 bases and J by 8 bases, with 9 bases between. Germline assignment: CDR1 SGDLS and CDR2 YYNGEE. For the CDR3, the DNA is TGTGCCAGCAGCGTAGACGTGGGGCAGCAGTACTTC. This gives the protein CASSVDVGQQYF. Drawing the rest from reference TRBV9 and TRBJ2-7, the complete variable domain is DSGVTQTPKHLITATGQRVTLRCSPRSGDLSVYWYQQSLDQGLQFLIQYYNGEERAKGNILERFSAQQFPDLHSELNLSSLELGDSALYFCASSVDVGQQYFGPGTRLTVT.

This clone showed up just a few times. CDR3 bases: TGTGCCAGTAGTATAGGCCCGGGTGCGAGCACAGATACGCAGTATTTT. It is translated as CASSIGPGASTDTQYF. V and J are TRBV19 and TRBJ2-3, with D unresolved. Per the germline V gene, CDR1 is LNHDA and CDR2 is SQIVND (reference sequence). The V end lost 1 base, the J end lost 0 bases, and 11 bases lay between the germline ends. The CDR3 is 16 amino acids.

This sequence joins TRBV15 and TRBJ1-5, with 9 bases fitting TRBD1. J gave up 7 bases and V 5 bases, and 3 bases lay outside the gene matches. The CDR3 consists of 13 residues. Germline loops: CDR1 LNHNV, CDR2 YYDKDF (reference sequence). The CDR3 spells CATSQDRGQPQHF. In DNA form, the CDR3 reads TGTGCCACCAGCCAGGACAGGGGCCAGCCCCAGCATTTT.

The CDR3 region has the DNA TGTGCCAGCAGCTTAAAAGGGGGCCCTTCCTACGAGCAGTACTTC. Translated, it gives CASSLKGGPSYEQYF. The chain carries TRBV7-2 and TRBJ2-5; 7 bases match TRBD1. The tail of the sequence fits TRBJ2-7 better, so the J call may be wrong. Germline values: CDR1 SGHTA, CDR2 FQGNSA. The CDR3 has 15 amino acids.

The genes are TRBV7-2 and TRBJ2-1; TRBD2 aligns across 9 bases. Germline trimming cut 4 bases from V and 6 bases from J; bases unmatched to any gene: 7. This CDR3 has 15 amino acids. The germline CDR1 and CDR2 sequences are SGHTA and FQGNSA. CDR3 amino acids: CASSSRGGAPNEQFF. Written as DNA, the CDR3 is TGTGCCAGCAGCTCCCGCGGGGGGGCCCCCAATGAGCAGTTCTTC.

This chain joins TRBV18 and TRBJ2-7, with no clear D. Germline V CDR1 and CDR2: KGHSH, LQKENI. The V end was cut by 6 bases, the J end by 2 bases, with 8 bases between. The CDR3 extends over 12 amino acids. CDR3: CASSPSAYEQYF. The DNA for the CDR3 is TGTGCCAGCTCCCCGAGCGCCTACGAGCAGTACTTC.

CDR3 DNA: TGTGCCAGCAGCTTAGTGGGGCGAAAAGAGACCCAGTACTTC. Translation: CASSLVGRKETQYF. The rearrangement links TRBV7-2 to TRBJ2-5, with D maybe TRBD1 (5 bases). This CDR3 comprises 14 residues. V lost 1 base and J 3 bases, leaving 9 bases between the germline ends. Germline values: CDR1 SGHTA, CDR2 FQGNSA.

The V gene is TRBV5-8, the J gene TRBJ1-5; D not certain. Between the trimmed V and J ends, which lost 5 bases and 1 base, there was a span of 13 bases. This CDR3 is built from 15 residues. Germline values: CDR1 SGHTS, CDR2 YDEGEE. DNA for the CDR3: TGTGCCAGCAGTTTTGGACGGATCAGCAATCAGCCCCAGCATTTT. Translation gives CASSFGRISNQPQHF.

As concerns this clone: Its ends do not fully match the called genes, so a read error is possible. The V and J genes are TRBV6-6 and TRBJ2-3; D remains unclear. Germline V gene data show CDR1 as MNHNY and CDR2 as SVGAGI (reference sequence). The CDR3 spans 12 residues. This chain's CDR3 is CASNYPLNTQYF. In DNA, the CDR3 is TGTGCCAGCAATTACCCTTTAAATACGCAGTATTTT.

The genes are TRBV30 and TRBJ1-2; D is unresolved. V was cut by 5 bases and J by 0 bases, with 10 bases left in between. There are 13 residues in the CDR3. Germline CDR1 GTSNPN, CDR2 SVGIG (reference sequence). CDR3 in amino acids: CAWEPQANYGYTF. The CDR3 nucleotides are TGTGCCTGGGAACCCCAGGCTAACTATGGCTACACCTTC.

This clone was seen a few times. CDR3 residues: CSVVEGSEAFF. In DNA form, the CDR3 reads TGCAGCGTTGTAGAGGGGTCTGAAGCTTTCTTT. The chain carries TRBV29-1 and TRBJ1-1; maybe TRBD1 (5 bases). Germline V CDR1 and CDR2: SQVTM, ANQGSEA. The CDR3 consists of 11 residues. Trimming stripped 4 bases from V and 6 bases from J, with 9 bases between. The variable domain in full, completed from reference TRBV29-1 and TRBJ1-1, reads SAVISQKPSRDICQRGTSLTIQCQVDSQVTMMFWYRQQPGQSLTLIATANQGSEATYESGFVIDKFPISRPNLTFSTLTVSNMSPEDSSIYLCSVVEGSEAFFGQGTRLTVV.

This clone was counted only a few times. This chain joins TRBV5-8 and TRBJ2-7; the D is unclear. The CDR3 contains 11 residues. Deletions cut 9 bases from V and 5 bases from J, with 12 bases between. Germline V CDR1 and CDR2: SGHTS, YDEGEE. CDR3 protein: CATREGNEQYF. The CDR3 region has the DNA TGTGCCACCCGTGAAGGGAACGAGCAGTACTTC.

This clone came up once. The chain links TRBV19 to TRBJ2-5, with 8 positions matching TRBD2. The CDR3 length is 14 residues. Trimming at V came to 5 bases and at J to 5 bases, leaving 7 bases not matched to a gene. Germline V gene data show CDR1 as LNHDA and CDR2 as SQIVND (reference sequence). The CDR3 coding sequence is TGTGCCAGTAGTGGACGGGGGGGGGAGGAGACCCAGTACTTC. Amino acids: CASSGRGGEETQYF.

The rearrangement links TRBV5-6 to TRBJ2-7; 7 nucleotides agree with TRBD2. This CDR3 has 14 amino acids. CDR1 is SGHDT and CDR2 is YYEEEE in the germline V gene. V shed 2 bases and J 0 bases; nucleotides not matched to a gene: 2. The CDR3 loop reads CASSLGGGSYEQYF. CDR3 in DNA: TGTGCCAGCAGCTTAGGCGGGGGCTCCTACGAGCAGTACTTC. The full variable domain, with the rest looked up from reference TRBV5-6 and TRBJ2-7, is DAGVTQSPTHLIKTRGQQVTLRCSPKSGHDTVSWYQQALGQGPQFIFQYYEEEERQRGNFPDRFSGHQFPNYSSELNVNALLLGDSALYLCASSLGGGSYEQYFGPGTRLTVT.

This clone has a single count. A read error may produce the germline difference seen at one junction end. The chain has TRBV10-3 and TRBJ2-3, with TRBD2 identical over 9 bases. The V gene's germline CDR1 is ENHRY and CDR2 SYGVKD. This CDR3 has 14 residues. The CDR3 region is CAIKPSSGGDTQYF. The DNA of the CDR3 is TGTGCGATCAAACCTTCGAGCGGGGGGGATACGCAGTATTTT.

V gene TRBV11-3 combines with J gene TRBJ1-1, with D possibly matching TRBD1 (5 bases). This CDR3 has 12 amino acids. V shed 5 bases and J shed 3 bases, with 7 bases lying between them. From germline, CDR1 is SGHNT and CDR2 YENEEA. The CDR3 sequence: CASSRRDTEAFF. In DNA form, the CDR3 reads TGTGCCAGCAGCCGCAGGGACACTGAAGCTTTCTTT.

V usage is TRBV7-2 and J usage is TRBJ1-1; perhaps TRBD1 as D (6 bases). Trimming removed 6 bases from V and 5 bases from J, with 13 bases in between. From germline, CDR1 is SGHTA and CDR2 FQGNSA. The CDR3 contains 13 residues. The CDR3 loop reads CASRSQGGTEAFF. The CDR3 coding sequence is TGTGCCAGCAGGTCACAGGGAGGAACTGAAGCTTTCTTT.

Comments on this clone: An end of the junction does not agree with germline; a read error may underlie this. Other DNA sequences in this sample translate to the same CDR3. J is TRBJ1-6 and V is TRBV7-2, with D possibly matching TRBD1 (5 bases). From germline, CDR1 is SGHTA and CDR2 FQGNSA. The CDR3 has 14 amino acids. The CDR3 DNA reads TGCGCCAGCAGCTCAAAGACAGCTAATTCCCCCCTCCACTTT. Amino acid sequence: CASSSKTANSPLHF.

The V call is TRBV7-2, the J call TRBJ1-1, with D possibly being TRBD1 (6 bases). Germline V gene lookup returns CDR1 SGHTA and CDR2 FQGNSA. The CDR3 covers 14 residues. V was cut by 5 bases and J by 1 base, with 11 bases left in between. CDR3 region: CASSQHRANTEAFF. CDR3 in DNA: TGTGCCAGCAGCCAACACAGGGCGAACACTGAAGCTTTCTTT.

The table lists this clone with a few counts. The chain combines TRBV11-3 with TRBJ2-2; no clear D. Trimming cost V 4 bases and J 4 bases, with 4 bases left between them. CDR1 SGHNT and CDR2 YENEEA come from the germline V gene. The CDR3 loop spans 12 amino acids. The chain's CDR3 is CASSSTTGELFF. DNA for the CDR3: TGTGCCAGCAGCTCGACCACCGGGGAGCTGTTTTTT.

The rearrangement joins TRBV12-2 to TRBJ1-5. TRBV12-2 is assigned pseudogene status. The CDR3 totals 14 residues. The chain's CDR3 is CASRLKRQDQPQHF. CDR3 in DNA: TGTGCAAGTCGCTTAAAACGCCAAGATCAGCCCCAGCATTTT.